This TCR beta chain was profiled in a study of cytomegalovirus exposure and HLA in healthy donors. The germline CDR1 and CDR2 sequences are SGHDT and YYEEEE. This CDR3 spans 17 amino acids. Trimming left V 3 bases short and J 0 bases short, with 18 bases between. The PCR made use of 60 Vbeta and 13 Jbeta primers. Assay: immunoSEQ multiplex PCR; the TCRdb copy retains only in-frame clones and omits some. The table shows 95,000 to 150,000 clones, with approximately 79% occurring only once. The sequence was collected from a man aged 25 to 40 in good health and CMV-seronegative. The genes are TRBV5-6 and TRBJ1-1, with D possibly TRBD1 on 6 matching bases. Material: PBMCs. The chain's CDR3 is CASSYLGQTEMNTEAFF. The CDR3 nucleotides read TGTGCCAGCAGCTATTTGGGACAAACTGAAATGAACACTGAAGCTTTCTTT.